The rows below give T cell receptor beta chains drawn from one sample of a study of immune evolution from preneoplasia to lung adenocarcinoma. Profiling relied on immunoSEQ multiplex PCR, and the TCRdb table lists in-frame clones only, not all of them. The repertoire has more than 2,000 clones, around four fifths of them found once; the top ten carry 5%. Sequences were obtained from FFPE invasive lung adenocarcinoma tissue. Receptors were obtained from a person aged 70 to 85 with invasive lung adenocarcinoma. CDR3s include the opening cysteine and the closing phenylalanine or tryptophan. The order of the fields is D gene, J gene, V gene, clone size, CDR3 DNA, CDR3 protein. D genes are given only for firm matches. Rows may omit the clone size; those that give it use once, few, many or a size class.

TRBD2 | TRBJ2-7 | TRBV10-3 | NA | TGTGCCATCAGTGGGAGTAGCGGGAGCCCTGAGAACGAGCAGTACTTC | CAISGSSGSPENEQYF
TRBD2 | TRBJ2-7 | TRBV7-2 | NA | TGTGCCAGCAGCTTAATTTCGGTTTATGGCGGGAGGGCCTACGAGCAGTACTTC | CASSLISVYGGRAYEQYF
NA | TRBJ1-5 | TRBV10-3 | NA | TGTGCCATCAGCCCCGGGGCGATTAATCAGCCCCAGCATTTT | CAISPGAINQPQHF
TRBD2 | TRBJ2-3 | TRBV9 | NA | TGTGCCAGCAGCGTGGGGGTAGCGGGAGGGCGTACAGATACGCAGTATTTT | CASSVGVAGGRTDTQYF
TRBD2 | TRBJ2-5 | TRBV30 | NA | TGTGCCTGGAAGCGGGAGAAAGAGACCCAGTACTTC | CAWKREKETQYF
NA | TRBJ2-2 | TRBV30 | NA | TGTGCCTGGAGTTATCTTACCGGGGAGCTGTTTTTT | CAWSYLTGELFF
NA | TRBJ2-5 | TRBV4-1 | NA | TGCGCCAGCAGCCAAGTTTCCAGCACGGAGACCCAGTACTTC | CASSQVSSTETQYF
NA | TRBJ2-3 | TRBV2 | NA | TGTGCCAGCGCCGGGACACTCGGGGCAGATACGCAGTATTTT | CASAGTLGADTQYF
NA | TRBJ2-7 | TRBV27 | few | TGTGCCAGCAGTTTAGGGGGCGGCGCGGGGCAGTACTTC | CASSLGGGAGQYF
NA | TRBJ1-4 | TRBV6-5 | once | TGTGCCAGCAGGCCCAGGAGAACTAATGAAAAACTGTTTTTT | CASRPRRTNEKLFF
NA | TRBJ1-2 | TRBV7-2 | NA | TGTGCCAGCAGTATTACCCACACCACTGGGGGCTACACCTTC | CASSITHTTGGYTF
NA | TRBJ2-1 | TRBV27 | NA | TGTGCCAGCAGTTATTCCAGGGGCGATGAGCAGTTCTTC | CASSYSRGDEQFF
NA | TRBJ1-4 | TRBV5-8 | NA | TGTGCCAGCAGCACAGGGCTTAATGAAAAACTGTTTTTT | CASSTGLNEKLFF
TRBD2 | TRBJ2-1 | TRBV30 | NA | TGTGCCTGGAGTGTACCGGTAACTAGCGGGAGGCCTTTTCCGTTCTTC | CAWSVPVTSGRPFPFF
TRBD1 | TRBJ2-2 | TRBV5-4 | few | TGTGCCAGCAGCTTGGACAGGGGTTCCCGCGGGGAGCTGTTTTTT | CASSLDRGSRGELFF
NA | TRBJ1-5 | TRBV19 | NA | TGTGCCAGTAGTATGACCAATCAGCCCCAGCATTTT | CASSMTNQPQHF
NA | TRBJ2-3 | TRBV7-2 | NA | TGTGCCAGCAGCTTAGAGAGGGCCGATACGCAGTATTTT | CASSLERADTQYF
NA | TRBJ2-4 | TRBV4-3 | NA | TGCGCCAGCAGCCAAGAGCTAGCCAAAAACATTCAGTACTTC | CASSQELAKNIQYF
NA | TRBJ2-7 | TRBV7-2 | NA | TGTGCCAGCAGCTTAGATACTAGCCGAGCATCCTACGAGCAGTACTTC | CASSLDTSRASYEQYF
NA | TRBJ1-3 | TRBV27 | NA | TGTGCCAGTTCGGGGGGAAGCTCTGGAAACACCATATATTTT | CASSGGSSGNTIYF
NA | TRBJ1-3 | TRBV7-8 | NA | TGTGCCAGCAGCTTAGGGGTAGCCGGAAACACCATATATTTT | CASSLGVAGNTIYF
NA | TRBJ2-2 | TRBV19 | NA | TGTGCCAGTATGGACACTAACACCGGGGAGCTGTTTTTT | CASMDTNTGELFF